Presented here are 20 T cell receptor beta chains from one specimen sequenced in a study of blood T cell repertoires in COVID-19. Assay: immunoSEQ multiplex PCR; the TCRdb copy retains only in-frame clones and omits some. Among 320,000 or so clones listed, about 85% were seen once. Sequenced: PBMCs or T cells enriched from blood (not recorded which). All receptors derive from a woman in her 30s who had been exposed to COVID-19.

The gene calls are TRBV19 and TRBJ1-3; 9 bases line up with TRBD1. Looked up from germline, CDR1 is LNHDA and CDR2 is SQIVND (reference sequence). CDR3 length: 15 residues. The junction had 8 bases not matched to a gene; V was cut back by 3 bases and J by 8 bases. CDR3 region: CASSMSGTGFDTIYF. As DNA, the CDR3 is TGTGCCAGTAGTATGTCCGGGACAGGGTTTGACACCATATATTTT.

This clone was seen once. The rearrangement uses TRBV11-3 and TRBJ2-3, with TRBD2 matching 11 bases. Per germline, CDR1 SGHNT and CDR2 YENEEA. The CDR3 has 19 amino acids. V was pared by 5 bases and J by 3 bases, with 16 bases of the junction left unmatched. CDR3 residues: CASSPRGTSGYTGTDTQYF. CDR3 bases: TGTGCCAGCAGCCCCCGCGGGACTAGCGGATACACGGGGACAGATACGCAGTATTTT.

The chain couples TRBV7-2 to TRBJ1-4; tentative D call: TRBD1 (6 bases). The CDR3 loop spans 15 amino acids. V lost 1 base and J 8 bases, leaving 14 bases between the germline ends. In germline, CDR1 is SGHTA, CDR2 FQGNSA. DNA for the CDR3: TGTGCCAGCAGCTTAGTACGGGGGGCGTACGAAAAACTGTTTTTT. As protein: CASSLVRGAYEKLFF.

V usage is TRBV30 and J usage is TRBJ1-2; D call uncertain. Per germline, CDR1 GTSNPN and CDR2 SVGIG (reference sequence). The CDR3 totals 14 residues. Trimming pared 1 base from V and 1 base from J, leaving 10 bases between. The CDR3 region has the DNA TGTGCCTGGAGTGAGGGAGGCGATAACTATGGCTACACCTTC. This codes for CAWSEGGDNYGYTF.

The chain recombines TRBV7-9 with TRBJ2-3; 8 bases fit TRBD2. After removal of 1 base from V and 0 bases from J, the junction contained 6 bases not matched to a gene. CDR1 and CDR2 from the germline V gene are SEHNR and FQNEAQ (reference sequence). The CDR3 covers 17 residues. The DNA for the CDR3 is TGTGCCAGCAGCTTAGGATTTAGCGGGACTAGCACAGATACGCAGTATTTT. Encoded protein: CASSLGFSGTSTDTQYF.

The J gene is TRBJ1-6, the V gene TRBV19; D uncertain. Germline V gives CDR1 LNHDA, CDR2 SQIVND (reference sequence). V lost 5 bases, J lost 4 bases, and 18 bases lay in between. The length of the CDR3 is 17 residues. CDR3 residues: CASSQNKKLVYNSPLHF. The DNA for the CDR3 is TGTGCCAGTAGTCAAAATAAAAAACTCGTTTATAATTCACCCCTCCACTTT.

The V and J genes are TRBV7-2 and TRBJ2-5, with TRBD2 identical over 14 bases. Germline CDR1 is SGHTA and CDR2 is FQGNSA. The CDR3 totals 16 residues. The J segment lost 2 bases and the V segment lost 5 bases, leaving 4 bases of the junction unmatched. CDR3 coding DNA: TGTGCCAGCAGCCTGACTAGCGGGGGGGGACAAGAGACCCAGTACTTC. It specifies CASSLTSGGGQETQYF.

This rearrangement joins TRBV7-8 to TRBJ1-3, with unresolved D. V was shortened by 1 base and J by 0 bases, with 22 bases between the two germline ends. The germline V gene has CDR1 SGHVS and CDR2 FQNEAQ. The CDR3 is 20 amino acids. The CDR3 DNA follows: TGTGCCAGCAGCTTAGAGCCTGGCAGCGCCTCCCTTCCCTCTGGAAACACCATATATTTT. Translating gives CASSLEPGSASLPSGNTIYF.

Notes on this clone: This same CDR3 is encoded by further DNA sequences in the sample. The V call is TRBV30, the J call TRBJ1-5; maybe TRBD1 (5 bases). CDR1 and CDR2 (germline): GTSNPN, SVGIG (reference sequence). This CDR3 region has 13 residues. The V gene lost 3 bases and the J gene lost 4 bases, with 10 bases spanning the gap. In DNA form, the CDR3 reads TGTGCCTGGAGCTCCAGGGTGAATCAGCCCCAGCATTTT. Protein sequence: CAWSSRVNQPQHF.

V is TRBV28 and J is TRBJ1-2, with D perhaps TRBD1 (5 bases). The CDR3 consists of 13 residues. Trimming shortened V by 6 bases and J by 6 bases, and 14 bases separated the two germline ends. Per the germline V gene, CDR1 is MDHEN and CDR2 is SYDVKM. The CDR3 DNA sequence: TGTGCCAGCAGAACCGGGACTGCCCATGGCTACACCTTC. Amino acids: CASRTGTAHGYTF.

The CDR3 spells CASSFEQGAGYGYTF. The CDR3 DNA follows: TGTGCCAGCAGTTTTGAACAGGGGGCCGGCTATGGCTACACCTTC. This chain links TRBV28 with TRBJ1-2; 9 nucleotides align to TRBD1. The V gene's germline CDR1 is MDHEN and CDR2 SYDVKM. This CDR3 contains 15 residues. V gave up 3 bases and J gave up 4 bases; unmatched junction bases: 6.

This clone is a singleton in its sample. J is TRBJ1-1 and V is TRBV5-4; no firm D call. V gave up 6 bases and J gave up 1 base, with 13 bases separating them. The germline CDR1 and CDR2 sequences are SGHNT and YYREEE (reference sequence). CDR3 length equals 14 residues. Here the CDR3 reads CASTSAGENTEAFF. As DNA, the CDR3 is TGTGCCAGCACCTCGGCCGGAGAGAACACTGAAGCTTTCTTT.

The chain uses TRBV2 and TRBJ2-6; tentative D call: TRBD1 (6 bases). The CDR3 loop spans 14 amino acids. Germline CDR1 SNHLY, CDR2 FYNNEI. Trimming stripped 6 bases from V and 4 bases from J, with 10 bases between. The chain's CDR3 is CASRTGTGANVLTF. For the CDR3, the DNA is TGTGCCAGCAGAACAGGGACCGGGGCCAACGTCCTGACTTTC.

The chain recombines TRBV5-6 with TRBJ2-1; D possibly corresponds to TRBD2 (6 bases). V lost 4 bases and J 6 bases, leaving 14 bases between the germline ends. The CDR3 loop spans 14 amino acids. Germline CDR1 reads SGHDT; CDR2 reads YYEEEE. CDR3 in DNA: TGTGCCAGCAGCCCGCCGACTAGTGGCAATGAGCAGTTCTTC. Translation gives CASSPPTSGNEQFF.

A remark on this clone: A read error may account for a junction end that differs from germline. The chain couples TRBV28 to TRBJ1-1; weak D call: TRBD1 (6 bases). Germline values: CDR1 MDHEN, CDR2 SYDVKM. CDR3 length equals 12 residues. CDR3 bases: TGTGCCAGCAGTCAACAGGGTCCGAAGATCCTTTTT. Protein sequence: CASSQQGPKILF.

The chain's CDR3 is CASSQEGPGNTIYF. The CDR3 DNA reads as TGTGCCAGCAGCCAAGAGGGCCCTGGAAACACCATATATTTT. The genes are TRBV3-1 (or the pseudogene TRBV3-2) and TRBJ1-3; D remains ambiguous. V lost 0 bases and J 2 bases, leaving 5 bases between the germline ends. CDR1 and CDR2 (germline): LGHDT, YNNKEL (reference sequence). This CDR3 has 14 residues.

This clone appeared a few times. This chain connects TRBV6-6 to TRBJ1-6; D perhaps matches TRBD1 (5 bases). CDR3 length equals 17 residues. CDR1 is MNHNY and CDR2 is SVGAGI in the germline V gene (reference sequence). Deletions cut 5 bases from V and 10 bases from J, with 24 bases between. The CDR3 here is CASSPRTLGLLWSPLHF. The CDR3 region has the DNA TGTGCCAGCAGTCCGCGGACATTGGGGCTCTTGTGGTCACCCCTCCACTTT.

This chain uses TRBV12-3 or TRBV12-4 with TRBJ2-3; D gene ambiguous. V was pared by 2 bases and J by 2 bases, with 5 bases between. The CDR3 totals 13 residues. The CDR3 DNA reads TGTGCCAGCAGTTTATATCCCACAGATACGCAGTATTTT. Protein product: CASSLYPTDTQYF.

This clone was detected only once. At the DNA level, this CDR3 is encoded by other sequences in the same sample as well. This sequence joins TRBV30 and TRBJ1-6; no clear D gene. Germline V gives CDR1 GTSNPN, CDR2 SVGIG (reference sequence). Trimming stripped 5 bases from V and 7 bases from J, with 6 bases between. The CDR3 is 11 amino acids. The CDR3 here is CAWSRNSPLHF. The CDR3 bases are TGTGCCTGGTCACGGAATTCACCCCTCCACTTT.

The chain recombines TRBV7-6 with TRBJ2-1; 10 bases are shared with TRBD2. V dropped 1 base and J dropped 4; count of bases not matched to a gene: 1. The CDR3 loop spans 15 amino acids. CDR1 SGHVS and CDR2 FNYEAQ come from the germline V gene. This chain's CDR3 is CASSLDSGGYNEQFF. The DNA for the CDR3 is TGTGCCAGCAGCTTAGATAGCGGGGGGTACAATGAGCAGTTCTTC.